This T cell receptor (beta chain) was sequenced for a study of blood T cell repertoires in COVID-19. Overall study context: Acute and convalescent COVID-19 samples came from the United States, Italy and Spain. In each case, the material was cDNA or gDNA derived from T cells, B-cell-depleted T cells, or PBMCs.

In the study's own analysis: Amplifying reference gene primers gave estimates of nucleated cell counts. TCRdb's copy holds only in-frame clones and misses some; the assay was immunoSEQ multiplex PCR. V, J and clone size reflect that table, while D and trimming were determined from the DNA. There are tens of thousands of clones in the sample; 87% occur only once, and about 5.2% lies in the top ten. The V end lost 3 bases, the J end lost 5 bases, and 13 bases lay between the germline ends. Germline V gene lookup returns CDR1 GTSNPN and CDR2 SVGIG (reference sequence). This CDR3 is built from 13 residues.

Sequencing was carried out using peripheral blood. The source of this sequence is a man aged 55 to 70 with acute or convalescent COVID-19. The genes are TRBV30 and TRBJ1-1; D might be TRBD1 (6 bases). The DNA for the CDR3 is TGTGCCTGGAGGAGGGGGGGGCAGACTGAAGCTTTCTTT. Its protein is CAWRRGGQTEAFF.